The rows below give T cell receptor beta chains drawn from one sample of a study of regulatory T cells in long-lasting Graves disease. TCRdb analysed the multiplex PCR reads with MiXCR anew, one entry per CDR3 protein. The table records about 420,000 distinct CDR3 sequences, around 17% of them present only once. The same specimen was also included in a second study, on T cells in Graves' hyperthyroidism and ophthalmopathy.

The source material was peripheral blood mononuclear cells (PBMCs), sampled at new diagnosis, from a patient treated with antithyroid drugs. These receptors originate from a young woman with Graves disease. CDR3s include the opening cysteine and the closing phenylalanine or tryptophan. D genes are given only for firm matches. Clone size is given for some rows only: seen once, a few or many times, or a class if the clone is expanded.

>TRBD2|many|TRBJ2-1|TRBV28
TGTGCCAGCAGTGACCTCCGGACTAGCCTCCGCAATGAGCAGTTCTTC
CASSDLRTSLRNEQFF
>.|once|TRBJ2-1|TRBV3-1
TGTGCCAGCAGCCGGGCGGGGCGGCCCAATGAGCAGTTCTTC
CASSRAGRPNEQFF
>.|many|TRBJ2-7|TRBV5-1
TGCGCCAGCAGCTTTTTTCAGGGGACCTACGAGCAGTACTTC
CASSFFQGTYEQYF
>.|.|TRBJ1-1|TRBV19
TGTGCCAGTAATGACGTGCTGCAGGGCGCTGAAGCTTTCTTT
CASNDVLQGAEAFF
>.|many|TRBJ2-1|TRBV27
TGTGCCAGCAGTTTATTGGCCGGGGGCTCCTACAATGAGCAGTTCTTC
CASSLLAGGSYNEQFF
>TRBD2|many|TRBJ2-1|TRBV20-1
TGCAGTGCTAGGAAAGGACTAGGACCCTACAATGAGCAGTTCTTC
CSARKGLGPYNEQFF
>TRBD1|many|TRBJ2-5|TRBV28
TGTGCCAGCAGTTTATGGGGGACAGGGTCCGCAGAGACCCAGTACTTC
CASSLWGTGSAETQYF
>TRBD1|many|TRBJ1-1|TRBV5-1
TGCGCCAGCAGCGGGAGGACAGGCTGGAACACTGAAGCTTTCTTT
CASSGRTGWNTEAFF
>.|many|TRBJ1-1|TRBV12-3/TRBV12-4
TGTGCCAGCAGTTTCGGGGAGAACACTGAAGCTTTCTTT
CASSFGENTEAFF
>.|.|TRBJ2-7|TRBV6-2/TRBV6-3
TGTGCCAGCAGTCCAAACTTTGGGACCGGGGAGCAGTACTTC
CASSPNFGTGEQYF
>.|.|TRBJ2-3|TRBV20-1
TGCAGTGCCGCCCCCGGAGCAGATACGCAGTATTTT
CSAAPGADTQYF
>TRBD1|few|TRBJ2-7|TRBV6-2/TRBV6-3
TGTGCCAGCAGGCAGGGGGTAGCCTACGAGCAGTACTTC
CASRQGVAYEQYF
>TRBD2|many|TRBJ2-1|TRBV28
TGTGCCAGCAGTTTATTGGCTAGCGGGAGGGGGAATGAGCAGTTCTTC
CASSLLASGRGNEQFF
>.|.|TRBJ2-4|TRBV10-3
TGTGCCATCAGACCTACTCTAGCCAAAAACATTCAGTACTTC
CAIRPTLAKNIQYF
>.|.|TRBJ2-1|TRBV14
TGTGCCAGCAGCCAAGTCAGGTACCGGGGTGAGCAGTTCTTC
CASSQVRYRGEQFF
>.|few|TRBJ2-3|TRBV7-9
TGTGCCAGCAGCTTAGTTGTGGGGGCCGCAGATACGCAGTATTTT
CASSLVVGAADTQYF
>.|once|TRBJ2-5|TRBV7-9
TGTGCCAGCAGCTTTGGGGAGCTCTCACGGGAGACCCAGTACTTC
CASSFGELSRETQYF
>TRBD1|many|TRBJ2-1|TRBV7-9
TGTGCCAGCAGCTCCGGGACAGTTGAGCAGTTCTTC
CASSSGTVEQFF
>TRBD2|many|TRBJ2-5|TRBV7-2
TGTGCCAGCAGCTTATTCCCCCGAGGGCGGGAGTTTGAGACCCAGTACTTC
CASSLFPRGREFETQYF
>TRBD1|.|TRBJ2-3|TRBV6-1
TGTGCCAGCAGCCGGACAGGGGGCACCGATACGCAGTATTTT
CASSRTGGTDTQYF
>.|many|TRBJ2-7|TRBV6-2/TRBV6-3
TGTGCCAGCAGCCTCGCCCGGGGCTACGAGCAGTACTTC
CASSLARGYEQYF
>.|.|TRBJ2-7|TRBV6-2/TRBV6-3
TGTGCCAGCACCTCCTTGGGCGGAGGAAGCCCCTACGAGCAGTACTTC
CASTSLGGGSPYEQYF
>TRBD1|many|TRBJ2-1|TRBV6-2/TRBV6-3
TGTGCCAGCAGCTACAGGGGGCAGTTCTACAATGAGCAGTTCTTC
CASSYRGQFYNEQFF
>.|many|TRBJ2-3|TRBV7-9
TGTGCCAGCACCATAGTGGGGGGCACAGATACGCAGTATTTT
CASTIVGGTDTQYF
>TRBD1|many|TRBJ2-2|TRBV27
TGTGCCAGCACCTCCCTGGGGGGGGACAGGGGGCGCCCCGGGGAGCTGTTTTTT
CASTSLGGDRGRPGELFF
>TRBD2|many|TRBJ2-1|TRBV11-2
TGTGCCAGCAGCTTAAAGTCCCTAGCGGGAGTGGAGCAGTTCTTC
CASSLKSLAGVEQFF
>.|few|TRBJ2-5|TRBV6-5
TGTGCCAGCAGTTACCCCCTTGGGGCAGTTAAAGAGACCCAGTACTTC
CASSYPLGAVKETQYF
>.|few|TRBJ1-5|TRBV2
TGTGCCAGCAGGCCGACAGCCAGCAATCAGCCCCAGCATTTT
CASRPTASNQPQHF
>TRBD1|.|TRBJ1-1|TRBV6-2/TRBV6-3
TGTGCCAGCAGTTTGGCAAAAGGGGGCCACACTGAAGCTTTCTTT
CASSLAKGGHTEAFF